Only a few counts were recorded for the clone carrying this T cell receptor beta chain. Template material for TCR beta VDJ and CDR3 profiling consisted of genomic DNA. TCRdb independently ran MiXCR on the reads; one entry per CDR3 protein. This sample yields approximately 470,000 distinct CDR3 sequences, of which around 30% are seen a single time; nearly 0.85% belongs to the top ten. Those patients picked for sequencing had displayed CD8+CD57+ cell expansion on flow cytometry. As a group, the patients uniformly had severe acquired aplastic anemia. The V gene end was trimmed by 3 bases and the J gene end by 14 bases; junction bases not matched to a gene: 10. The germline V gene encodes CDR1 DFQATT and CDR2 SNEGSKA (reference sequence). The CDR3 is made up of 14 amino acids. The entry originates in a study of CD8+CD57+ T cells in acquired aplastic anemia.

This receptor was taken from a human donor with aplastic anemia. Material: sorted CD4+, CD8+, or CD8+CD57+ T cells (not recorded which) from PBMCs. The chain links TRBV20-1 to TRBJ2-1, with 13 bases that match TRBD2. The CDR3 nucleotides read TGCAGTGCTAGGACTAGCGGGGGGACAACCTTGGAGTTCTTC. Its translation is CSARTSGGTTLEFF.